The clone carrying this T cell receptor (beta chain) was seen a few times. The antigen remains undetermined. Clinical symptoms, serum thyroxine, TRAb, thyroid ultrasound and orbital computed tomography established diagnosis. Extraction of PBMCs used about 9.2 ml of fresh peripheral blood. This record belongs to a study of T cells in Graves' hyperthyroidism and ophthalmopathy. Whole-study findings and limits: Blood also showed most of the thyroid clonotypes that were expanded above 0.001. A model of 13 V-J pairs discriminated ophthalmopathy from stable hyperthyroidism.

Amplification of TCR beta CDR3 regions used RNA as the template. HTBI primers were employed in a first-round RT-PCR of the TCR CDR3. TCRdb fed the multiplex PCR reads into MiXCR, producing one record per CDR3 protein. The sample consists of around 690,000 distinct CDR3 sequences, roughly a sixth of them appearing once. This TCR was sampled from a man between 45 and 60 years old with Graves' hyperthyroidism. The source material was blood.

The CDR3 nucleotides are TGTGCCAACCGGGACACAACAGATACGCAGTATTTT. Residues: CANRDTTDTQYF. V is TRBV10-3 and J is TRBJ2-3; maybe TRBD1 (6 bases). The CDR3 runs 12 residues. The V gene lost 10 bases and the J gene lost 3 bases, with 11 bases spanning the gap. CDR1 and CDR2 (germline): ENHRY, SYGVKD.